The TCR beta chain described here comes from a study of CD4 T cells in relation to SARS-CoV-2 and coronaviruses. The unexposed donors gave CD4+ T cells in 2011-2018, prior to COVID-19. Clones were sequenced by immunoSEQ multiplex PCR, and TCRdb holds only the in-frame ones, with some missing. The table records 60,000 to 65,000 clones, approximately 94% of them present only once. The germline V gene has CDR1 LNHDA and CDR2 SQIVND (reference sequence). The CDR3 has 15 amino acids. V lost 3 bases, J lost 10 bases, and 16 bases lay in between. The rearrangement links TRBV19 to TRBJ1-6; D is perhaps TRBD1 (6 bases). The specimen was naive CD4+ T cells from PBMCs. Subset here: naive CD4+ T cells isolated by negative enrichment. This TCR was recovered from a human donor in good health. The CDR3 protein is CASSIQGQGGSPLHF. The CDR3 DNA is TGTGCCAGTAGTATTCAGGGACAAGGCGGATCACCCCTCCACTTT.